This is a list of T cell receptor beta chains from one sample in a study of shared clonotypes between healthy human individuals. Clones were read by immunoSEQ multiplex PCR, and TCRdb kept only the in-frame ones, dropping some. The profile shows around 1.1 million clones, around 78% of them singletons. Sequencing input: memory CD4+ T cells from PBMCs. The source is a man between 18 and 29 years old in good health. Some clones in this sample may be carry-over from other donors' samples. The CDR3 runs from the conserved cysteine through the conserved F or W. D genes are given only for firm matches. Some rows mark clone size as missing; the rest say once, few, many or name a class of expanded clone.

clone_size,d_call,j_call,cdr3_length,v_call,cdr3_aa,cdr3_nt
NA,NA,TRBJ1-5,17,TRBV28,CASRETLGLALNQPQHF,TGTGCCAGCAGAGAAACCTTAGGACTCGCTCTCAATCAGCCCCAGCATTTT
NA,TRBD2,TRBJ2-1,13,TRBV5-6,CASSLRGRNEQFF,TGTGCCAGCAGCTTGCGCGGGAGAAATGAGCAGTTCTTC
few,NA,TRBJ2-7,15,TRBV28,CASSSLLQGYYEQYF,TGTGCCAGCAGTTCCCTCCTCCAGGGGTACTACGAGCAGTACTTC
NA,TRBD2,TRBJ2-5,13,TRBV5-4,CASSFASGETQYF,TGTGCCAGCAGCTTTGCTAGCGGGGAGACCCAGTACTTC
NA,NA,TRBJ1-4,13,TRBV28,CASSEATNEKLFF,TGTGCCAGCAGTGAGGCAACTAATGAAAAACTGTTTTTT
NA,NA,TRBJ1-2,13,TRBV15,CATRKRGLRGYTF,TGTGCCACCAGAAAGAGGGGCCTAAGGGGCTACACCTTC
NA,TRBD1,TRBJ2-7,13,TRBV30,CATDRGPLYEQYF,TGTGCCACCGACAGGGGGCCACTCTACGAGCAGTACTTC
NA,NA,TRBJ2-7,13,TRBV29-1,CSARTFSSYEQYF,TGCAGCGCTAGGACGTTTAGCTCCTACGAGCAGTACTTC
NA,NA,TRBJ2-1,16,TRBV4-3,CASSRETALSYNEQFF,TGCGCCAGCAGCCGAGAGACAGCCCTATCCTACAATGAGCAGTTCTTC
NA,TRBD2,TRBJ2-1,18,TRBV12-5,CASGLDRTSGGSYNEQFF,TGTGCTAGTGGTTTGGACCGGACTAGCGGGGGCTCCTACAATGAGCAGTTCTTC
NA,TRBD1,TRBJ2-5,15,TRBV7-9,CASSRGTGRDETQYF,TGTGCCAGCAGCCGAGGGACAGGGAGGGACGAGACCCAGTACTTC
NA,NA,TRBJ2-7,13,TRBV11-2,CASSFSRTYEQYF,TGTGCCAGCAGCTTTAGTCGGACCTACGAGCAGTACTTC
NA,NA,TRBJ2-7,13,TRBV30,CACKGRQSYEQYF,TGTGCCTGTAAGGGACGGCAATCCTACGAGCAGTACTTC
NA,NA,TRBJ2-7,11,TRBV6-5,CASSYLGEQYF,TGTGCCAGCAGTTACTTAGGAGAGCAGTACTTC
once,NA,TRBJ2-7,14,TRBV5-8,CASSYDREGHEQYF,TGTGCCAGCAGCTATGACAGGGAGGGCCACGAGCAGTACTTC
NA,TRBD1,TRBJ1-6,14,TRBV6-6,CASSADRGNSPLHF,TGTGCCAGCAGTGCGGACAGGGGTAATTCACCCCTCCACTTT
once,NA,TRBJ2-7,14,TRBV27,CASNRDGSSYEQYF,TGTGCCAGCAACCGGGACGGGAGCTCCTACGAGCAGTACTTC
NA,TRBD2,TRBJ2-5,14,TRBV7-9,CASSPGGGRETQYF,TGTGCCAGCAGCCCGGGCGGGGGGCGAGAGACCCAGTACTTC
NA,TRBD1,TRBJ2-7,19,TRBV4-2,CASSQDRWRQGALQGEQYF,TGTGCCAGCAGCCAAGATCGGTGGAGGCAGGGGGCCCTCCAGGGCGAGCAGTACTTC
NA,NA,TRBJ2-5,14,TRBV7-9,CASSFGTLRETQYF,TGTGCCAGCAGCTTCGGGACCCTCCGAGAGACCCAGTACTTC
NA,NA,TRBJ2-1,13,TRBV7-3,CASSLNGYGEQFF,TGTGCCAGCAGCTTAAATGGCTATGGTGAGCAGTTCTTC
NA,NA,TRBJ2-5,11,TRBV20-1,CSANPQETQYF,TGCAGTGCTAACCCCCAAGAGACCCAGTACTTC
NA,NA,TRBJ2-1,15,TRBV7-6,CASSSPTGTGNEQFF,TGTGCCAGCAGCTCGCCGACTGGGACCGGCAATGAGCAGTTCTTC
NA,NA,TRBJ1-1,14,TRBV5-1,CASSPGSGSTEAFF,TGCGCCAGCAGCCCCGGGAGTGGGTCCACTGAAGCTTTCTTT
NA,NA,TRBJ2-3,13,TRBV6-4,CASSDVPEGSQYF,TGTGCCAGCAGTGACGTACCGGAGGGATCGCAGTATTTT
once,NA,TRBJ2-5,14,TRBV5-1,CASSSGTYQETQYF,TGCGCCAGCAGCTCCGGGACGTACCAAGAGACCCAGTACTTC
once,TRBD1,TRBJ2-1,13,TRBV6-6,CASRLGTEDEQFF,TGTGCCAGCAGATTAGGGACAGAGGATGAGCAGTTCTTC
NA,TRBD1,TRBJ2-1,14,TRBV5-4,CASSSRQGSDEQFF,TGTGCCAGCAGCTCGAGACAGGGTAGCGATGAGCAGTTCTTC
NA,NA,TRBJ2-3,16,TRBV30,CAWSVSWTTITDTQYF,TGTGCCTGGAGTGTATCGTGGACTACAATCACAGATACGCAGTATTTT
few,NA,TRBJ1-3,12,TRBV30,CAWSASGNTIYF,TGTGCCTGGAGCGCCTCTGGAAACACCATATATTTT
NA,NA,TRBJ1-3,16,TRBV21-1,CASRGQGATSGNTIYF,TGTGCCAGCAGGGGACAGGGGGCTACCTCTGGAAACACCATATATTTT
NA,NA,TRBJ2-2,13,TRBV7-3,CASRAKVGGELFF,TGTGCCAGCAGGGCAAAGGTGGGCGGGGAGCTGTTTTTT
NA,NA,TRBJ1-2,14,TRBV6-1,CASSDPGSVYGYTF,TGTGCCAGCAGTGACCCGGGATCCGTCTATGGCTACACCTTC
NA,TRBD1,TRBJ1-1,15,TRBV2,CASSRDREMNTEAFF,TGTGCCAGCAGCCGGGACAGGGAGATGAACACTGAAGCTTTCTTT
NA,NA,TRBJ2-4,14,TRBV11-2,CASSLRGVGNIQYF,TGTGCCAGCAGCCTGCGCGGGGTGGGAAACATTCAGTACTTC
NA,NA,TRBJ2-7,15,TRBV6-6,CASSTGSAFSYEQYF,TGTGCCAGCAGTACAGGCAGCGCCTTCTCCTACGAGCAGTACTTC
few,TRBD1,TRBJ1-2,15,TRBV30,CAWNERTGTSGGYTF,TGTGCCTGGAATGAAAGGACAGGGACCTCTGGGGGCTACACCTTC
few,TRBD1,TRBJ1-1,17,TRBV5-1,CASSSIPGQGVNTEAFF,TGCGCCAGCAGCTCCATCCCGGGACAGGGGGTGAACACTGAAGCTTTCTTT
NA,TRBD2,TRBJ2-7,15,TRBV6-1,CASSEGGRDSYEQYF,TGTGCCAGCAGTGAGGGCGGGAGGGATTCCTACGAGCAGTACTTC